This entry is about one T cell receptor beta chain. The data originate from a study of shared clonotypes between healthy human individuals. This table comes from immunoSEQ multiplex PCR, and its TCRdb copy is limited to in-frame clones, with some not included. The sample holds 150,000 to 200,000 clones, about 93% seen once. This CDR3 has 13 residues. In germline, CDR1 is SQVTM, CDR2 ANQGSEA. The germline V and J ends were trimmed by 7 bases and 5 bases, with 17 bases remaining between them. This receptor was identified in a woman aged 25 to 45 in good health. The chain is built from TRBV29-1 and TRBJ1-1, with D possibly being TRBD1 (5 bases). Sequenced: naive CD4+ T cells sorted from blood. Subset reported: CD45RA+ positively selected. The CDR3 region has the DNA TGCAGCGCCCGGACAAACTCTCCGACTGAAGCTTTCTTT. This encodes CSARTNSPTEAFF.